This T cell receptor (beta chain) derives from a study of cytomegalovirus exposure and HLA in healthy donors (dated by TCRdb to the late 2010s). Regarding the study in general: An earlier analysis of some 600 of the donors reported approximately 260 Gb of sequence data and roughly 120 million unique TCR beta sequences obtained from around 180 million T cells. About 320 gigabases of sequencing data and 80 million or so unique TCR sequences were included in an early release covering roughly 600 HLA-typed donors. Among the roughly 430 genotyped donors, around 81% belonged to the genetic ancestry cluster associated with self-reported Caucasian donors. The study aimed to test whether cataloging public T cell receptors could reveal signatures of past pathogen exposure. The study profiled the T cell repertoires of under 850 subjects by immunosequencing and related them to cytomegalovirus serostatus. Along with the roughly 670-subject first cohort, a separate validation cohort of over a hundred different subjects was used. The study combined high-throughput TCR immunosequencing, statistical association of individual TCRs with disease status, and machine learning to predict cytomegalovirus infection status. A later analysis re-examined previously published TCR beta repertoires from roughly 650 donors and added high-resolution HLA genotyping to investigate patterns of TCR occurrence. In the later analysis, no new phenotypic data were used to find candidate immune exposures; instead, reliance was placed on TCR beta sequences and their occurrence across donors. An earlier analysis of around 580 of the donors used high-throughput TCR beta sequencing to judge whether each TCR beta V gene segment behaved as functional or pseudogenic. Alongside the repertoire data, information on donor age, sex, ethnicity and CMV serostatus was compiled. A later genetic analysis used genome-wide SNP genotypes for about 60% of the roughly 700 donors, treating that subset as a discovery cohort. All discovery cohort repertoires had been generated using a single sequencing platform. Both class I and class II loci were covered by HLA typing, at four-digit resolution. The number of typed donors differed by locus: about 620-640 for A, B, C, DRB1 and DQB1; approximately 530 for DQA1; some 590 for DPA1; and 400 to 480 for DPB1. Four to six DR-DQ haplotypes were handled as single units for association and clustering, since linkage in the cohort was strong. Among a few hundred genotyped donors of the cohort, an average of roughly 240,000 unique TCR beta nucleotide sequences were sequenced per donor, roughly 20% of them non-productive.

What the work shows at the level of the full study, not this receptor alone: A later genetic analysis associated a missense DCLRE1C variant with V-gene and J-gene trimming of TCR beta chains, and an independent cohort replicated the association. Presence/absence analyses assumed roughly uniform sequencing depth across donors, an assumption that may not hold. Because counts were too low, seventeen rarely observed V segments, including chromosome 9 orphons, were left out of the earlier analysis of roughly 600 of the donors. The authors suggested that the approach could potentially be extended to other disease states and immunological phenotypes. Because the 87-base-pair reads could not distinguish some IMGT-functional V segments, including TRBV6-2 and TRBV6-3, those segments were excluded. The cohort was sequenced for TCR beta chains only, and without alpha or paired-chain data the features that could be detected were limited. Broadly in line with IMGT annotations, most TCR beta V segments showed up in productive rearrangements about 90% or about 30% of the time in an earlier analysis of 587 of the donors. In a later genetic analysis, fewer N-insertions in productive TCRs were reported among donors in an Asian-associated ancestry cluster than the approximately 670-donor mean. Most TCR sequences were observed very rarely across donors, whereas some public TCRs were present in many individuals. In vitro tests confirmed that three of the cytomegalovirus-associated TCR beta chains recognize cytomegalovirus antigens. Linkage disequilibrium might explain the correlated functional status among segregating V segments, but an unknown experimental factor could not be excluded. A further reported finding was that TCR beta sequences accurately predicted the HLA-A and HLA-B alleles for most subjects in the first cohort. According to a later analysis, most CMV-associated TCR beta chains appeared to be HLA-restricted, and the HLA associations seemed to be driven largely by CMV exposure. A later analysis found that TCR association rates varied across HLA loci, with DRB1 alleles showing the most associated TCRs and HLA-C alleles the fewest. A cluster of highly shared sequence variants was judged likely to be a technical artifact of the sequencing pipeline. A later analysis reported that several top co-occurrence clusters appeared linked to parvovirus B19, influenza, CMV and Epstein-Barr virus. Assigning TCR associations to individual alleles was difficult when HLA alleles, especially DR and DQ, strongly co-occurred. Cytomegalovirus status was reported to be diagnosed by the classifier with high specificity and sensitivity in both the original and validation cohorts. At a false discovery rate of 0.05, a later analysis linked some 17,000 TCR beta sequences to specific HLA alleles. The study gave a list of under 200 TCR beta chains associated with cytomegalovirus. Because HLA typing was unavailable for some donors at each locus, only the typed subset was used in association tests. A later analysis found that HLA-associated TCR beta chains were more clonally expanded and had lower generation probabilities than equally common non-associated chains. The only immune exposure information available for the cohort was CMV serostatus.

The germline V gene gives CDR1 as SGHRS and CDR2 as YFSETQ. Taken from cysteine to phenylalanine, the CDR3 has 14 residues. Only the CDR3 part of the read is kept: 42 bases, read in frame from the first base. Library preparation employed the immunoSEQ multiplex PCR assay. For the multiplex PCR, a mixture combining 60 forward primers for TCR Vbeta segments and 13 reverse primers for TCR Jbeta segments was used. The CDR3 region of rearranged TCR beta genes was amplified from genomic DNA by a multiplex PCR assay. On the Illumina HiSeq System, the amplified TCR beta libraries were sequenced as 87-base-pair reads. The published analysis was carried out like this. A later analysis counted about 82 million unique TCR beta chains across the 650 to 700 repertoires, and 9.5 million to 11 million of these chains were shared by at least two donors. Raw reads were error-corrected and collapsed into unique sequences by a nearest-neighbor algorithm in which closely related sequences were merged to remove PCR and sequencing errors. Alignment of CDR3 sequences to IMGT reference sequences was used to assign V, D and J gene segments. For a sequence to be retained, a match of at least six nucleotides to both a V gene segment and a J gene segment was required. Rearrangements were classified as productive when the CDR3 lacked stop codons and remained in frame with V and J, and all other rearrangements were classified as non-productive. Following IMGT convention, CDR3 was defined as the stretch from the second conserved V-encoded cysteine to the conserved J-encoded phenylalanine. In an earlier analysis of just under 600 of the donors, sequences lacking an unambiguous match to a single V gene segment were excluded. In an earlier analysis of several hundred of the donors, V segments were called functional above 56.7% productive rearrangements and were called segregating when the between-donor standard deviation exceeded 5%. A statistical classification framework was built for diagnosing cytomegalovirus status from the catalog of TCR beta chain sequences. V and J gene assignment, in a later analysis, came from comparing TCR nucleotide sequences with IMGT/GENE-DB human TR gene sequences. Using the TCRdist pipeline, a later analysis assigned CDR3 sequences along with most-parsimonious VDJ recombination scenarios. In a later analysis, each TCR beta chain was defined by its CDR3 amino acid sequence together with its V-gene family, and reads without a unique V-gene family were excluded. To address suspected cross-contamination and a sequencing artifact, a later analysis removed roughly 640 highly shared, low-generation-probability nucleotide sequences. For each public chain, a later analysis derived a clonal expansion index from normalized ranks of inferred template counts within each repertoire. In a later analysis, generation probabilities were computed with a VDJ recombination model fitted to out-of-frame rearrangements, and the resulting probabilities were checked against IGoR. Hypergeometric tests were used in a later analysis to score TCR-TCR, TCR-HLA and TCR-CMV co-occurrence, with a repertoire-size bias correction applied to the TCR pairs. A later analysis estimated false discovery rates by permuting HLA or CMV assignments 20 times. In a later analysis, co-occurring TCRs were grouped with DBSCAN, and TCRdist sequence similarity was added when clustering was performed within HLA-allele-positive subsets. Repertoires with fewer than 30,000 or more than 120,000 public chains were left out of co-occurrence clustering, as were a handful of repertoires with anomalous nucleotide sharing. In TCRdb, the immuneACCESS table is reduced to in-frame sequences with V and J assigned. These tables do not hold every clone; where another copy was compared, an unresolved V gene accounts for under half, and the others remain unexplained. V, J and clone size reflect that table, while D and trimming were determined from the DNA. The sample table holds fewer than 150,000 clones, of which 15% to 17% were seen once. 1.9% of the sample belongs to the ten largest clones.

The cohort was made up of about 670 healthy bone marrow donors. All cohort members were sampled while nominally healthy, although unrecorded immune exposures were likely present. The donor tested CMV seronegative and was one of the 352 seronegative cohort members. A peripheral blood sample was provided by each donor, and peripheral blood mononuclear cells were used for TCR beta sequencing. Genomic DNA extraction from the blood cell samples was performed with the Qiagen DNeasy Blood Extraction Kit. Of note for this clone: What this receptor recognizes is not known. Mismatch with germline at one junction end may stem from a read error.

The receptor's source is a woman under 30 in good health and CMV-seronegative. The chain was built from TRBV5-1 and TRBJ2-5; the D gene is perhaps TRBD2, from 6 matching bases. Specimen: PBMCs. The CDR3 region: CASRLIPGEETQYF. The nucleotide sequence is given as TGCGCCAGCCGCTTAATCCCGGGAGAAGAGACCCAGTACTTC.